This T cell receptor (beta chain) originates from a study of blood T cell repertoires in COVID-19. Looking at the study overall: Collection of acute and convalescent COVID-19 samples took place in the United States, Italy and Spain.

Participant ages covered roughly 18 to 90 years across about 22 US areas. Measured with immunoSEQ multiplex PCR; TCRdb has only the in-frame clones, and not every one. The sample has a few hundred thousand clones; about 92% are singletons. Material: PBMCs or T cells enriched from blood (not recorded which). The sequence was obtained from a man between 18 and 29 years old who had recovered from COVID-19.

The CDR3 nucleotides read TGTGCCAGCAGCCCTACAAAGCGTAAAGAGACCCAGTACTTC. Protein: CASSPTKRKETQYF. The genes are TRBV7-9 and TRBJ2-5; D gene unclear. CDR3 length equals 14 residues. V was shortened by 5 bases and J by 3 bases, with 13 bases between the two germline ends. Looked up from germline, CDR1 is SEHNR and CDR2 is FQNEAQ (reference sequence).